Listed here are 29 T cell receptor beta chains from one sample, sequenced in a study of CD4 T cells in relation to SARS-CoV-2 and coronaviruses. Before the COVID-19 pandemic, during about 2011-2019, CD4+ T cells were taken from unexposed donors. After about 10 days of culture, CD4+ T cells were isolated. Profiling relied on immunoSEQ multiplex PCR, and the TCRdb table lists in-frame clones only, not all of them. The sample gives about 26,000 clones, around two thirds of which show up once; 20% to 25% is in the top ten. For these TCRs, the target antigens are not known. Sequenced material: CD4+ T cells from PBMCs, cultured in vitro. These receptors all stem from a human donor in good health.

The rearrangement uses TRBV18 and TRBJ2-2, with 7 bases that match TRBD2. Germline CDR1 reads KGHSH; CDR2 reads LQKENI. The CDR3 totals 16 residues. With 3 bases clipped from V and 1 base from J, the junction kept 5 bases outside the gene matches. The CDR3 DNA reads as TGTGCCAGCTCACCTAAAGCGGGGTGGAACACCGGGGAGCTGTTTTTT. Its translation: CASSPKAGWNTGELFF.

The rearrangement joins TRBV7-3 to TRBJ2-7; TRBD2 might be the D (5 bases). This CDR3 contains 14 residues. Trimming took off 5 bases at V and 4 bases at J, with 15 bases between the two ends. Germline CDR1 SGHTA, CDR2 FQGTGA. This CDR3 reads CASSPGSPPYEQYF. Here the CDR3 DNA reads TGTGCCAGCAGCCCGGGGTCTCCTCCTTACGAGCAGTACTTC.

In this sample, this clone turned up once. At one boundary the junction diverges from the germline segment, which might be a read error. The J gene is TRBJ2-5, the V gene TRBV6-5; D is possibly TRBD2 (5 bases). Per germline, CDR1 MNHEY and CDR2 SVGAGI. This CDR3 has 13 amino acids. The CDR3 region is CASSDSGMETQYF. CDR3 coding DNA: TGTGCCAGCAGTGACTCGGGGATGGAGACCCAGTACTTC.

The chain couples TRBV2 to TRBJ2-7; TRBD2 aligns across 10 bases. The CDR3 covers 15 residues. Germline assignment: CDR1 SNHLY and CDR2 FYNNEI. V shed 4 bases and J 1 base; nucleotides not matched to a gene: 4. The CDR3: CASSGGLAPSYEQYF. The CDR3 DNA is TGTGCCAGCAGTGGGGGACTAGCGCCGTCCTACGAGCAGTACTTC.

This chain uses TRBV30 with TRBJ1-4; maybe TRBD1 (5 bases). The CDR3 totals 14 residues. V was cut by 3 bases and J by 0 bases, with 8 bases left in between. Germline V CDR1 and CDR2: GTSNPN, SVGIG (reference sequence). The CDR3 protein is CAWSRDPTNEKLFF. The CDR3 DNA is TGTGCCTGGAGCCGGGACCCAACTAATGAAAAACTGTTTTTT.

The CDR3 bases are TGCGCCAGCAGCCAAGATGGGGGTTTTGGCAATCAGCCCCAGCATTTT. The encoded protein is CASSQDGGFGNQPQHF. The chain joins TRBV4-1 to TRBJ1-5, with D perhaps TRBD1 (5 bases). Germline V gene data show CDR1 as MGHRA and CDR2 as YSYEKL. There are 16 residues in the CDR3. V lost 0 bases and J 2 bases, leaving 11 bases between the germline ends.

J is TRBJ2-2 and V is TRBV2; a weak D match, TRBD1 (6 bases). Germline values: CDR1 SNHLY, CDR2 FYNNEI. This CDR3 has 15 amino acids. V was clipped by 11 bases and J by 1 base, with 17 bases between them. CDR3 residues: CALSPGTMNTGELFF. The CDR3 region has the DNA TGTGCCCTCTCACCCGGGACAATGAACACCGGGGAGCTGTTTTTT.

The chain employs TRBV4-3 and TRBJ2-1; D gene unclear. The V and J ends lost 0 bases and 5 bases respectively, with 5 bases between them. This CDR3 has 13 amino acids. CDR1 is LGHNA and CDR2 is YSLEER in the germline V gene. The CDR3 nucleotides read TGCGCCAGCAGCCAAGATTCTAACAATGAGCAGTTCTTC. It is translated as CASSQDSNNEQFF.

The rearrangement uses TRBV19 and TRBJ2-5, with 7 bases matching TRBD2. Germline V gene lookup returns CDR1 LNHDA and CDR2 SQIVND (reference sequence). V shed 5 bases, J shed 5 bases, and the junction held 5 bases outside the gene matches. The CDR3 extends over 13 amino acids. As DNA, the CDR3 is TGTGCCAGTAGTCCCCGACTAGCTGAGACCCAGTACTTC. Translation gives CASSPRLAETQYF. Combining the CDR3 with reference TRBV19 and TRBJ2-5 gives the whole variable domain DGGITQSPKYLFRKEGQNVTLSCEQNLNHDAMYWYRQDPGQGLRLIYYSQIVNDFQKGDIAEGYSVSREKKESFPLTVTSAQKNPTAFYLCASSPRLAETQYFGPGTRLLVL.

The CDR3 sequence is CASSLEARFYGYTF. The CDR3 coding sequence is TGTGCCAGCAGCTTAGAGGCCAGGTTTTATGGCTACACCTTC. The chain joins TRBV7-9 to TRBJ1-2; D unclear. This CDR3 has 14 residues. V lost 1 base to trimming and J lost 5 bases, with 11 bases between them. CDR1 and CDR2 (germline): SEHNR, FQNEAQ (reference sequence). The whole variable domain, filled in from reference TRBV7-9 and TRBJ1-2, reads DTGVSQNPRHKITKRGQNVTFRCDPISEHNRLYWYRQTLGQGPEFLTYFQNEAQLEKSRLLSDRFSAERPKGSFSTLEIQRTEQGDSAMYLCASSLEARFYGYTFGSGTRLTVV.

In nucleotides, the CDR3 is TGTGCCAGCATACGGGCCGAAGAGACCCAGTACTTC. Encoded protein: CASIRAEETQYF. This chain uses TRBV2 with TRBJ2-5; D gene uncertain. The CDR3 is 12 residues long. Germline-derived CDR1 and CDR2 are SNHLY and FYNNEI. Trimming left V 7 bases short and J 3 bases short, with 9 bases between.

The table lists this clone with a few counts. The rearrangement links TRBV5-1 to TRBJ1-6; D is ambiguous. The V gene lost 7 bases and the J gene lost 0 bases, with 8 bases spanning the gap. This CDR3 comprises 14 residues. Germline CDR1 and CDR2: SGHRS and YFSETQ. CDR3 protein: CASQPGSYNSPLHF. The CDR3 coding sequence is TGCGCCAGCCAACCGGGCTCCTATAATTCACCCCTCCACTTT. The whole variable domain, remainder taken from reference TRBV5-1 and TRBJ1-6, is KAGVTQTPRYLIKTRGQQVTLSCSPISGHRSVSWYQQTPGQGLQFLFEYFSETQRNKGNFPGRFSGRQFSNSRSEMNVSTLELGDSALYLCASQPGSYNSPLHFGNGTRLTVT.

The V call is TRBV4-1, the J call TRBJ1-2; 9 bases map to TRBD1. Germline CDR1 and CDR2: MGHRA and YSYEKL. J lost 4 bases, V lost 0 bases, and 3 bases had no gene match. The CDR3 covers 15 residues. The CDR3 DNA follows: TGCGCCAGCAGCCAAGATTGGGACAGGGCCTATGGCTACACCTTC. It translates to CASSQDWDRAYGYTF.

The chain joins TRBV12-3 or TRBV12-4 to TRBJ1-3, with D perhaps TRBD1 (5 bases). The CDR3 has 12 residues. V was clipped by 3 bases and J by 7 bases, with 7 bases between them. In DNA, the CDR3 is TGTGCCAGCAGTTTCGGGGGGAACACCATATATTTT. Translation gives CASSFGGNTIYF.

The gene calls are TRBV5-6 and TRBJ1-5; no clear D gene. The CDR3 consists of 15 residues. Trimming left V 3 bases short and J 7 bases short, with 17 bases between. Per germline, CDR1 SGHDT and CDR2 YYEEEE. The CDR3 bases are TGTGCCAGCAGCTCGCTCCAGTCCGGGGAGCAGCCCCAGCATTTT. It encodes CASSSLQSGEQPQHF. Full variable domain (missing parts from reference TRBV5-6 and TRBJ1-5): DAGVTQSPTHLIKTRGQQVTLRCSPKSGHDTVSWYQQALGQGPQFIFQYYEEEERQRGNFPDRFSGHQFPNYSSELNVNALLLGDSALYLCASSSLQSGEQPQHFGDGTRLSIL.

There are a few counts of this clone. V usage is TRBV9 and J usage is TRBJ2-7; D assignment may be TRBD1 or TRBD2 (5 bases each). Germline-derived CDR1 and CDR2 are SGDLS and YYNGEE. The CDR3 has 16 amino acids. V was pared by 0 bases and J by 0 bases, with 13 bases between. CDR3 DNA sequence: TGTGCCAGCAGCGTAGGTGGGGGTTATAGCTCCTACGAGCAGTACTTC. Its protein product is CASSVGGGYSSYEQYF.

The genes are TRBV7-2 and TRBJ2-1; TRBD2 agrees at 9 bases. Germline V CDR1 and CDR2: SGHTA, FQGNSA. The CDR3 covers 15 residues. V lost 4 bases and J lost 8; bases outside the gene matches: 9. CDR3 in amino acids: CASSYSGGLFDEQFF. CDR3 coding DNA: TGTGCCAGCAGCTATAGCGGGGGCCTCTTCGATGAGCAGTTCTTC.

The rearrangement links TRBV4-1 to TRBJ1-4; D is unresolved. V lost 0 bases and J lost 8, with 22 bases in between. Germline CDR1 and CDR2: MGHRA and YSYEKL. There are 18 residues in the CDR3. The CDR3 here is CASSQETLLRRRVEKLFF. CDR3 DNA sequence: TGCGCCAGCAGCCAAGAGACCCTCCTCCGGCGGCGAGTCGAAAAACTGTTTTTT.

This clone was observed a few times. The chain uses TRBV10-2 and TRBJ1-5; 9 bases agree with TRBD1. Germline V lookup: CDR1 WSHSY, CDR2 SAAADI. Trimming removed 5 bases from V and 4 bases from J; junction bases left unmatched: 9. This CDR3 has 16 amino acids. The CDR3 loop reads CASSRQGQGSNQPQHF. The CDR3 nucleotides are TGCGCCAGCAGTCGACAGGGACAGGGCTCTAATCAGCCCCAGCATTTT.

The V and J genes are TRBV6-2 or TRBV6-3 and TRBJ1-3, with D unresolved. Between the trimmed V and J ends, which lost 4 bases and 4 bases, there was a span of 5 bases. The germline V gene has CDR1 MNHEY and CDR2 SVGEGT. This CDR3 is built from 12 residues. Here the CDR3 DNA reads TGTGCCAGCAGTTCGGTCGGAAACACCATATATTTT. It specifies CASSSVGNTIYF.

V gene TRBV27 combines with J gene TRBJ2-1, with unresolved D. Germline V CDR1 and CDR2: MNHEY, SMNVEV (reference sequence). This CDR3 has 16 residues. V was trimmed by 2 bases and J by 0 bases, leaving 11 bases between them. The chain's CDR3 is CASSLPLTNSYNEQFF. CDR3 DNA: TGTGCCAGCAGTTTACCTCTTACAAACTCCTACAATGAGCAGTTCTTC.

This clone was counted only a few times. This chain connects TRBV5-4 to TRBJ1-2, with TRBD1 as a possible D gene (5 bases). V lost 5 bases and J 4 bases, leaving 12 bases between the germline ends. The CDR3 loop spans 13 amino acids. From germline, CDR1 is SGHNT and CDR2 YYREEE (reference sequence). This chain's CDR3 is CASRPGGSYGYTF. The CDR3 bases are TGTGCCAGCAGACCCGGGGGGAGCTATGGCTACACCTTC.

The chain recombines TRBV3-1 (or the pseudogene TRBV3-2) with TRBJ2-1; D perhaps matches TRBD2 (5 bases). The CDR3 consists of 13 residues. CDR1 and CDR2 (germline): LGHDT, YNNKEL (reference sequence). V lost 7 bases and J lost 9, with 16 bases in between. CDR3 sequence: CASTPLSGGEQFF. CDR3 nucleotide sequence: TGTGCCAGCACCCCCCTCAGCGGAGGTGAGCAGTTCTTC.

The rearrangement uses TRBV10-3 and TRBJ2-7, with 12 nucleotides matching TRBD2. This CDR3 is 16 amino acids long. Looked up from germline, CDR1 is ENHRY and CDR2 is SYGVKD. Germline trimming cut 4 bases from V and 7 bases from J; bases unmatched to any gene: 11. The CDR3 loop reads CAISGTATSGRAEQYF. The CDR3 nucleotides are TGTGCCATCAGTGGGACAGCGACTAGCGGGAGAGCGGAGCAGTACTTC.

CDR3 in DNA: TGTGCCAGCAGCTTATGGGCGTTGAACACTGAAGCTTTCTTT. Translating it yields CASSLWALNTEAFF. The J gene is TRBJ1-1, the V gene TRBV7-8; D is unclear. The germline V gene encodes CDR1 SGHVS and CDR2 FQNEAQ. This CDR3 spans 14 amino acids. Trimming cost V 2 bases and J 0 bases, with 7 bases left between them.

The rearrangement uses TRBV7-6 and TRBJ2-2; D ambiguous. The germline gives CDR1 SGHVS, CDR2 FNYEAQ. The CDR3 contains 17 residues. V shed 6 bases and J shed 1 base, with 18 bases lying between them. The CDR3 loop is CASRNPFSGRNTGELFF. The CDR3 nucleotides are TGTGCCAGCAGAAATCCGTTTTCCGGTAGGAACACCGGGGAGCTGTTTTTT.

This clone appeared a few times. The genes are TRBV25-1 and TRBJ2-2; tentative D call: TRBD1 (5 bases). The germline V gene has CDR1 MGHDK and CDR2 SYGVNS. The V gene lost 2 bases and the J gene lost 4 bases, with 8 bases spanning the gap. The CDR3 spans 14 residues. The CDR3 region has the DNA TGTGCCAGCAGTGAACAGGGTGGCACCGGGGAGCTGTTTTTT. Encoded protein: CASSEQGGTGELFF.

There are a few counts of this clone. V and J are TRBV6-5 and TRBJ1-5, with D tentatively TRBD1 (6 bases). Trimming removed 6 bases at V and 0 bases at J, with 9 bases between. Germline loops: CDR1 MNHEY, CDR2 SVGAGI. The CDR3 has 14 residues. The CDR3 loop reads CASSQGNSNQPQHF. The CDR3, as DNA: TGTGCCAGCAGCCAGGGGAATAGCAATCAGCCCCAGCATTTT.

J is TRBJ2-3 and V is TRBV5-8, with 8 bases lining up with TRBD2. Trimming took 5 bases from V and 2 from J; bases not matched to a gene: 7. This CDR3 region has 15 residues. Germline loops: CDR1 SGHTS, CDR2 YDEGEE. CDR3 amino acids: CASRIRGGPTDTQYF. In DNA, the CDR3 is TGTGCCAGCAGGATTCGGGGGGGCCCCACAGATACGCAGTATTTT.